This entry lists 17 T cell receptor beta chains sequenced from one sample in a study of T cell responses to AZD1222 COVID-19 vaccine. TCRdb keeps only in-frame clones here, not all; method: immunoSEQ multiplex PCR. Of 150,000 or so clones in the sample, approximately 91% were seen once. The sequencing used peripheral blood, collected 28 days after the second AZD1222 dose. The receptors come from an adult who received the AZD1222 COVID-19 vaccine.

The chain uses TRBV27 and TRBJ2-5; the match to TRBD1 covers 9 bases. Trimming at V came to 4 bases and at J to 6 bases, leaving 12 bases not matched to a gene. Per germline, CDR1 MNHEY and CDR2 SMNVEV (reference sequence). The CDR3 runs 16 residues. This CDR3 is CASSSLRDRDRKTQYF. In DNA, the CDR3 is TGTGCCAGCAGTTCGCTCCGGGACAGGGATAGGAAGACCCAGTACTTC.

V is TRBV5-3 and J is TRBJ2-3, with 7 positions matching TRBD2. TRBV5-3 is recorded as an ORF, its role being uncertain. The J segment lost 1 base and the V segment lost 2 bases, leaving 7 bases of the junction unmatched. This CDR3 has 16 residues. The CDR3 reads CARSLIRGDRTDTQYF. The DNA for the CDR3 is TGTGCCAGAAGCTTAATCCGGGGGGACCGCACAGATACGCAGTATTTT.

The CDR3 loop reads CASSPPINRGNQPQHF. DNA for the CDR3: TGTGCCAGCTCACCACCGATTAATCGAGGCAATCAGCCCCAGCATTTT. The genes are TRBV18 and TRBJ1-5; no clear D. The ends were cut back, 0 bases at V and 2 bases at J, with 11 bases in the middle. The CDR3 covers 16 residues. Germline assignment: CDR1 KGHSH and CDR2 LQKENI.

The chain combines TRBV4-2 with TRBJ1-4, with TRBD1 identical over 7 bases. Trimming cost V 3 bases and J 0 bases; bases outside gene matches: 7. In germline, CDR1 is LGHNA, CDR2 YNFKEQ. The CDR3 extends over 17 amino acids. CDR3 nucleotides: TGTGCCAGCAGCCAGTCGGGACAGTCCTCAACTAATGAAAAACTGTTTTTT. Its translation: CASSQSGQSSTNEKLFF.

In this sample, this clone turned up once. The rearrangement joins TRBV5-1 to TRBJ2-3; either TRBD1 or TRBD2 may supply D (5 bases each). The CDR3 sequence is 16 residues long. CDR1 and CDR2 (germline): SGHRS, YFSETQ. V was clipped by 0 bases and J by 0 bases, with 11 bases between them. CDR3 sequence (DNA): TGCGCCAGCAGCTTGGTAACCGGGACGAGCACAGATACGCAGTATTTT. Encoded protein: CASSLVTGTSTDTQYF.

The rearrangement uses TRBV4-3 and TRBJ2-3, with D perhaps assigned TRBD1 or TRBD2 (6 bases each). The germline CDR1 and CDR2 sequences are LGHNA and YSLEER. Trimming removed 8 bases at V and 1 base at J, with 13 bases between. There are 14 residues in the CDR3. In DNA, the CDR3 is TGCGCCAGCTCGGAGGGGGGAGGCACAGATACGCAGTATTTT. Translating gives CASSEGGGTDTQYF.

This clone was observed a few times. The chain recombines TRBV18 with TRBJ2-7, with 9 bases lining up with TRBD1. V shed 5 bases, J shed 4 bases, and the junction held 6 bases outside the gene matches. CDR1 is KGHSH, CDR2 LQKENI, per germline. This CDR3 is 14 amino acids long. In DNA form, the CDR3 reads TGTGCCAGCTCAATAACTGACAGGGGGTACGAGCAGTACTTC. Its protein product is CASSITDRGYEQYF. Variable domain in full (rest from reference TRBV18 and TRBJ2-7): NAGVMQNPRHLVRRRGQEARLRCSPMKGHSHVYWYRQLPEEGLKFMVYLQKENIIDESGMPKERFSAEFPKEGPSILRIQQVVRGDSAAYFCASSITDRGYEQYFGPGTRLTVT.

The gene calls are TRBV18 and TRBJ2-1; D unresolved. V lost 3 bases and J 6 bases, leaving 12 bases between the germline ends. CDR3 length: 14 amino acids. The germline V gene has CDR1 KGHSH and CDR2 LQKENI. Written as DNA, the CDR3 is TGTGCCAGCTCACCGCCACCCGGAGTCAATGAGCAGTTCTTC. Translation gives CASSPPPGVNEQFF.

The chain links TRBV30 to TRBJ2-5; D is undetermined. V was trimmed by 3 bases and J by 5 bases, leaving 16 bases between them. The CDR3 is made up of 14 amino acids. In germline, CDR1 is GTSNPN, CDR2 SVGIG (reference sequence). The CDR3 here is CAWSASPGRETQYF. In DNA form, the CDR3 reads TGTGCCTGGAGCGCCTCTCCAGGACGCGAGACCCAGTACTTC.

J is TRBJ1-5 and V is TRBV6-6; D is ambiguous. There are 16 residues in the CDR3. The germline gives CDR1 MNHNY, CDR2 SVGAGI (reference sequence). V was trimmed by 2 bases and J by 0 bases, leaving 11 bases between them. In DNA form, the CDR3 reads TGTGCCAGCAGTTACACGTCGGGCGTTAGCAATCAGCCCCAGCATTTT. It specifies CASSYTSGVSNQPQHF.

This clone was seen only a few times. The chain couples TRBV5-1 to TRBJ1-1, with TRBD1 as a possible D gene (5 bases). CDR1 and CDR2 from the germline V gene are SGHRS and YFSETQ. The CDR3 is 15 residues long. Between the trimmed V and J ends, which lost 4 bases and 4 bases, there was a span of 17 bases. The CDR3 spells CASSGDQGVSTEAFF. The CDR3 nucleotides read TGCGCCAGCAGCGGAGATCAGGGTGTGAGCACTGAAGCTTTCTTT.

The J gene is TRBJ1-6, the V gene TRBV6-4; the match to TRBD1 covers 9 bases. J was trimmed by 7 bases and V by 4 bases; bases with no gene match: 5. CDR1 is MRHNA and CDR2 is SNTAGT in the germline V gene. This CDR3 region has 15 residues. CDR3 residues: CASSGDRDGNSPLHF. CDR3 sequence (DNA): TGTGCCAGCAGTGGGGACAGGGACGGCAATTCACCCCTCCACTTT.

The chain employs TRBV5-4 and TRBJ2-7; 11 nucleotides align to TRBD2. Trimming removed 3 bases from V and 6 bases from J; junction bases left unmatched: 5. This CDR3 contains 14 residues. Germline V CDR1 and CDR2: SGHNT, YYREEE (reference sequence). CDR3 nucleotide sequence: TGTGCCAGCAGCTCTAGACTAGCGGGAACCGAGCAGTACTTC. This translates into CASSSRLAGTEQYF. Full variable domain (rest looked up from reference TRBV5-4 and TRBJ2-7): ETGVTQSPTHLIKTRGQQVTLRCSSQSGHNTVSWYQQALGQGPQFIFQYYREEENGRGNFPPRFSGLQFPNYSSELNVNALELDDSALYLCASSSRLAGTEQYFGPGTRLTVT.

A single count supports this clone. The genes are TRBV19 and TRBJ1-2, with D hard to call. Trimming pared 2 bases from V and 4 bases from J, leaving 11 bases between. CDR1 and CDR2 (germline): LNHDA, SQIVND (reference sequence). This CDR3 is built from 14 residues. CDR3 protein: CASSITNLRYGYTF. The CDR3 coding sequence is TGTGCCAGTAGTATAACGAACCTCCGCTATGGCTACACCTTC. The complete variable domain, with remaining parts taken from reference TRBV19 and TRBJ1-2, reads DGGITQSPKYLFRKEGQNVTLSCEQNLNHDAMYWYRQDPGQGLRLIYYSQIVNDFQKGDIAEGYSVSREKKESFPLTVTSAQKNPTAFYLCASSITNLRYGYTFGSGTRLTVV.

The chain uses TRBV15 and TRBJ1-4, with a weak D call TRBD1 (5 bases). The CDR3 extends over 16 amino acids. Germline lookup yields CDR1 LNHNV and CDR2 YYDKDF (reference sequence). V was shortened by 0 bases and J by 4 bases, with 12 bases between the two germline ends. The CDR3 sequence: CATSRDRGSHNEKLFF. The CDR3 nucleotides are TGTGCCACCAGCAGAGATAGGGGCAGCCATAATGAAAAACTGTTTTTT.

The chain recombines TRBV2 with TRBJ2-7, with D unresolved. The CDR3 extends over 13 amino acids. V was pared by 5 bases and J by 3 bases, with 11 bases between. CDR1 is SNHLY and CDR2 is FYNNEI in the germline V gene. Written as DNA, the CDR3 is TGTGCCAGCAGTTACGGGTTCGGCTACGAGCAGTACTTC. Protein: CASSYGFGYEQYF.

This clone was detected only once. This rearrangement joins TRBV24-1 to TRBJ2-1, with TRBD2 matching 7 bases. Germline trimming cut 5 bases from V and 8 bases from J; bases unmatched to any gene: 14. This CDR3 is 16 amino acids long. Germline loops: CDR1 KGHDR, CDR2 SFDVKD. The CDR3 bases are TGTGCCACCAGTGTCCCCCGGTTGGGAGGGATCGATGAGCAGTTCTTC. Translated, it gives CATSVPRLGGIDEQFF.